The 31 T cell receptor beta chains presented below share a single source sample, sequenced in a study of spatial heterogeneity in lung cancer. Time point: sample taken at primary tumor resection. One entry per CDR3 protein results from TCRdb running MiXCR on the 5' RACE reads. The table lists approximately 40,000 distinct CDR3 sequences, about an eighth of them singletons, with 50% to 60% in the top ten. Sequenced here: PBMCs, sampled at surgery. The receptors were sampled from a male donor with early-stage non-small cell lung cancer.

This clonotype was recorded many times. This rearrangement joins TRBV4-1 to TRBJ2-1; TRBD1 matches 11 bases. This CDR3 has 16 amino acids. The trim removed 2 bases at V and 9 bases at J, leaving 9 bases unmatched. CDR1 and CDR2 (germline): MGHRA, YSYEKL. CDR3 in amino acids: CASSQTSGDRGSEQFF. The CDR3 coding sequence is TGCGCCAGCAGCCAAACTAGTGGGGACAGGGGGAGTGAGCAGTTCTTC.

As regards this clonotype: This clone may be a read error of a much larger clone one base away. The chain joins TRBV29-1 to TRBJ2-3; D not resolved. Near its end, the DNA agrees better with TRBJ1-5, so the J call may be wrong. CDR1 SQVTM and CDR2 ANQGSEA come from the germline V gene. This CDR3 is built from 12 residues. The CDR3 here is CSVERERDTQHF. The CDR3 coding sequence is TGCAGCGTTGAACGGGAGAGAGATACGCAGCATTTT.

This chain uses TRBV28 with TRBJ1-4; the D gene is possibly TRBD1 (5 bases). Germline V lookup: CDR1 MDHEN, CDR2 SYDVKM. The CDR3 consists of 17 residues. Between the trimmed V and J ends, which lost 3 bases and 8 bases, there was a span of 22 bases. CDR3 sequence reads: CASSFGLLEGDSEKLFF. CDR3 nucleotide sequence: TGTGCCAGCAGTTTCGGTTTATTGGAAGGAGACAGCGAAAAACTGTTTTTT.

The V call is TRBV20-1, the J call TRBJ1-2; no clear D gene. Deletions cut 3 bases from V and 2 bases from J, with 7 bases between. Germline CDR1 DFQATT, CDR2 SNEGSKA (reference sequence). CDR3 size: 12 residues. The CDR3 is CSASSGNYGYTF. The CDR3 coding sequence is TGCAGTGCTAGTTCAGGAAACTATGGCTACACCTTC.

The chain carries TRBV20-1 and TRBJ1-1, with a possible D match to TRBD1 (6 bases). This CDR3 is 14 amino acids long. Germline V CDR1 and CDR2: DFQATT, SNEGSKA (reference sequence). The germline V and J ends were trimmed by 3 bases and 5 bases, with 16 bases remaining between them. As DNA, the CDR3 is TGCAGTGCTAGTTGGGCAGGGGCAGGGACTGAAGCTTTCTTT. Protein product: CSASWAGAGTEAFF.

This clonotype appeared a few times. For the CDR3, the DNA is TGCGCCAGCAGCCCACAGGGGTTCGGAGATACGCAGTATTTT. This encodes CASSPQGFGDTQYF. V usage is TRBV5-1 and J usage is TRBJ2-3, with 7 bases lining up with TRBD1. The CDR3 consists of 14 residues. CDR1 and CDR2 (germline): SGHRS, YFSETQ. Losses at the gene ends were 4 bases for V and 5 bases for J; bases not matched to a gene: 7.

The table lists this clonotype with many counts. This sequence joins TRBV29-1 and TRBJ2-3, with D perhaps matching TRBD1 (6 bases). From germline, CDR1 is SQVTM and CDR2 ANQGSEA. The CDR3 contains 11 residues. The V end lost 4 bases, the J end lost 5 bases, and 7 bases lay between the germline ends. The CDR3 region has the DNA TGCAGCGTTGCGGACAGAGATACGCAGTATTTT. Encoded protein: CSVADRDTQYF.

This clonotype was observed a few times. The genes are TRBV20-1 and TRBJ2-7, with TRBD2 matching over 8 bases. Unmatched junction bases numbered 5, after V lost 2 bases and J lost 5 bases. CDR1 and CDR2 (germline): DFQATT, SNEGSKA (reference sequence). The CDR3 is made up of 13 amino acids. CDR3 nucleotides: TGCAGTGCTAGATCGACTAGCGAGGACGAGCAGTACTTC. Protein: CSARSTSEDEQYF.

In its sample, this clonotype was seen a few times. The CDR3 sequence: CASRKGSMNTEAFF. CDR3 DNA sequence: TGTGCCAGCAGGAAGGGTAGCATGAACACTGAAGCTTTCTTT. The chain combines TRBV12-3 or TRBV12-4 with TRBJ1-1; D call uncertain. V lost 6 bases and J lost 0, with 11 bases in between. This CDR3 comprises 14 residues.

At least ten counts were recorded for this clonotype. One end of the junction fails to match germline, which may point to a read error. This chain links TRBV7-7 with TRBJ2-2; 8 nucleotides align to TRBD1. The CDR3 has 16 residues. Germline V lookup: CDR1 SSHAT, CDR2 FNYEAQ (reference sequence). The CDR3 DNA sequence: TGTGCTAGCAGCAAAGACAGGGGCGGTGTCACCGGGGAGCTGTTTTTT. Its protein product is CASSKDRGGVTGELFF. Drawing the rest from reference TRBV7-7 and TRBJ2-2, the complete variable domain is GAGVSQSPRYKVTKRGQDVTLRCDPISSHATLYWYQQALGQGPEFLTYFNYEAQPDKSGLPSDRFSAERPEGSISTLTIQRTEQRDSAMYRCASSKDRGGVTGELFFGEGSRLTVL.

This clonotype was counted at least ten times. The V call is TRBV2, the J call TRBJ1-2; D might be TRBD1 (6 bases). V was pared by 5 bases and J by 9 bases, with 10 bases between. There are 11 residues in the CDR3. CDR1 and CDR2 (germline): SNHLY, FYNNEI. The CDR3 here is CASSSQGSYTF. The CDR3 coding sequence is TGTGCCAGCAGTTCTCAGGGGAGCTACACCTTC.

V gene TRBV20-1 combines with J gene TRBJ2-7; no reliable D call. The V end was cut by 1 base, the J end by 2 bases, with 12 bases between. Germline V lookup: CDR1 DFQATT, CDR2 SNEGSKA (reference sequence). This CDR3 is built from 14 residues. The CDR3 sequence: CSARGWQDPYEQYF. The CDR3 coding sequence is TGCAGTGCTAGAGGCTGGCAGGACCCCTACGAGCAGTACTTC.

This clonotype was detected many times. The chain recombines TRBV23-1 with TRBJ2-7; the match to TRBD1 covers 7 bases. TRBV23-1 is an open reading frame whose function is uncertain. This CDR3 is built from 16 residues. Trimming at V came to 4 bases and at J to 4 bases, leaving 13 bases not matched to a gene. The CDR3 protein is CASSRLRQGSQYEQYF. DNA for the CDR3: TGCGCCAGCAGTCGACTAAGACAGGGTTCGCAATACGAGCAGTACTTC.

This chain uses TRBV6-5 with TRBJ2-3; D tentatively fits TRBD1 or TRBD2 (6 bases each). The V and J ends lost 0 bases and 6 bases respectively, with 13 bases between them. CDR1 and CDR2 from the germline V gene are MNHEY and SVGAGI. The CDR3 runs 15 residues. The CDR3 protein is CASSYSPGGADTQYF. CDR3 nucleotides: TGTGCCAGCAGTTACTCGCCCGGGGGCGCCGATACGCAGTATTTT.

The V call is TRBV2, the J call TRBJ2-3; D perhaps matches TRBD2 (7 bases). The CDR3 sequence is 15 residues long. From germline, CDR1 is SNHLY and CDR2 FYNNEI. Trimming removed 11 bases from V and 0 bases from J, with 18 bases in between. CDR3 in DNA: TGTGCCTCGGCCCGGGGGGCCACTAGCACAGATACGCAGTATTTT. Its protein product is CASARGATSTDTQYF.

The rearrangement uses TRBV12-3 or TRBV12-4 and TRBJ2-1, with 8 bases lining up with TRBD1. This CDR3 comprises 16 residues. V lost 5 bases to trimming and J lost 2 bases; unmatched junction nucleotides: 8. The DNA of the CDR3 is TGTGCCAGCAGTCGGACAGGGAGTCGGACCTACAATGAGCAGTTCTTC. The encoded protein is CASSRTGSRTYNEQFF.

The chain recombines TRBV7-6 with TRBJ2-7; 9 bases agree with TRBD2. V gave up 3 bases and J gave up 6 bases; unmatched junction bases: 6. The CDR3 has 14 amino acids. Looked up from germline, CDR1 is SGHVS and CDR2 is FNYEAQ. CDR3 in amino acids: CASSFSGTSIEQYF. As DNA, the CDR3 is TGTGCCAGCAGCTTCTCCGGGACTAGCATCGAGCAGTACTTC.

This clonotype showed up many times. The chain combines TRBV20-1 with TRBJ2-1; D gene unclear. Trimming took 8 bases from V and 3 from J, leaving 14 bases between them. The germline V gene encodes CDR1 DFQATT and CDR2 SNEGSKA (reference sequence). The CDR3 length is 13 residues. CDR3 region: CSSSAPSYNEQFF. In DNA form, the CDR3 reads TGCAGTTCCAGTGCTCCTAGCTACAATGAGCAGTTCTTC.

This chain joins TRBV6-6 and TRBJ1-3; D gene unclear. Trimming stripped 4 bases from V and 7 bases from J, with 17 bases between. The germline V gene has CDR1 MNHNY and CDR2 SVGAGI (reference sequence). This CDR3 comprises 15 residues. The CDR3 loop is CASSLRQAGGNTIYF. CDR3 coding DNA: TGTGCCAGCAGTTTAAGGCAGGCGGGAGGGAACACCATATATTTT.

The V call is TRBV5-6, the J call TRBJ2-1; TRBD1 aligns across 9 bases. This CDR3 has 15 amino acids. V shed 3 bases and J 4 bases; nucleotides not matched to a gene: 5. The germline gives CDR1 SGHDT, CDR2 YYEEEE. The CDR3 DNA sequence: TGTGCCAGCAGCTACCGGGACAGGGCATACAATGAGCAGTTCTTC. This codes for CASSYRDRAYNEQFF.

This clonotype was detected a few times. The chain recombines TRBV5-1 with TRBJ2-3; D not resolved. The CDR3 has 14 amino acids. Germline values: CDR1 SGHRS, CDR2 YFSETQ. V was trimmed by 1 base and J by 6 bases, leaving 12 bases between them. CDR3 coding DNA: TGCGCCAGCAGCTTGACGGCCGGAAGGGATACGCAGTATTTT. Translation: CASSLTAGRDTQYF.

The chain uses TRBV3-1 and TRBJ2-7; 7 bases fit TRBD1. The germline CDR1 and CDR2 sequences are LGHDT and YNNKEL (reference sequence). Losses at the gene ends were 6 bases for V and 3 bases for J; bases not matched to a gene: 5. The CDR3 runs to 13 residues. For the CDR3, the DNA is TGTGCCAGCAGAAGGACAGGAATCTACGAGCAGTACTTC. Amino acid sequence: CASRRTGIYEQYF.

The table lists this clonotype with a few counts. The chain uses TRBV6-2 or TRBV6-3 and TRBJ1-5, with TRBD1 matching over 7 bases. Germline assignment: CDR1 MNHEY and CDR2 SVGEGT. CDR3 length: 16 residues. The ends lost 2 bases at V and 2 bases at J; junction bases unmatched: 6. CDR3 loop: CASSYGSGQGNQPQHF. The CDR3 DNA reads TGTGCCAGCAGTTACGGGTCCGGACAGGGCAATCAGCCCCAGCATTTT.

This clonotype was seen a handful of times. V usage is TRBV7-6 and J usage is TRBJ1-3, with a weak D call TRBD1 (5 bases). Between the trimmed V and J ends, which lost 8 bases and 0 bases, there was a span of 14 bases. Germline CDR1 reads SGHVS; CDR2 reads FNYEAQ. This CDR3 has 15 amino acids. The CDR3 DNA reads TGTGCCAGCGAAGCCGAGGGGTTCTCTGGAAACACCATATATTTT. It is translated as CASEAEGFSGNTIYF.

The V and J genes are TRBV7-9 and TRBJ2-7; D gene ambiguous. This CDR3 comprises 13 residues. Germline V gene sequence: CDR1 SEHNR, CDR2 FQNEAQ (reference sequence). The V end lost 4 bases, the J end lost 2 bases, and 9 bases lay between the germline ends. CDR3 protein: CASSSGHTYEQYF. In DNA form, the CDR3 reads TGTGCCAGCAGCTCCGGGCACACCTACGAGCAGTACTTC.

The chain couples TRBV19 to TRBJ1-6; perhaps TRBD1 as D (6 bases). Germline lookup yields CDR1 LNHDA and CDR2 SQIVND (reference sequence). V shed 6 bases and J shed 10 bases, with 13 bases lying between them. There are 13 residues in the CDR3. The CDR3 region has the DNA TGTGCCAGTAGGGAGGGCAGGGGATCACCCCTCCACTTT. This gives the protein CASREGRGSPLHF.

This clonotype was seen only a few times. The chain joins TRBV5-1 to TRBJ2-3; 9 bases align to TRBD2. The CDR3 runs 19 residues. With V trimmed by 0 bases and J by 2 bases, 13 bases remained unmatched. CDR1 SGHRS and CDR2 YFSETQ come from the germline V gene. The CDR3 is CASSLASSGATPATDTQYF. The CDR3 nucleotides are TGCGCCAGCAGCTTGGCGTCTAGCGGGGCCACCCCTGCCACAGATACGCAGTATTTT.

The chain couples TRBV2 to TRBJ2-4; D not resolved. Between the trimmed V and J ends, which lost 6 bases and 0 bases, there was a span of 9 bases. Germline-derived CDR1 and CDR2 are SNHLY and FYNNEI. This CDR3 comprises 14 residues. The CDR3 DNA sequence: TGTGCCAGCAGCGACACGCTAGCCAAAAACATTCAGTACTTC. Its protein product is CASSDTLAKNIQYF.

This chain joins TRBV27 and TRBJ2-2; D may match TRBD1 or TRBD2 (5 bases each). The CDR3 extends over 16 amino acids. V was pared by 5 bases and J by 0 bases, with 13 bases between. Germline CDR1 and CDR2: MNHEY and SMNVEV (reference sequence). This CDR3 reads CASSTNGASNTGELFF. CDR3 nucleotides: TGTGCCAGCAGTACGAACGGGGCTTCGAACACCGGGGAGCTGTTTTTT.

At least ten counts were recorded for this clonotype. CDR3 DNA sequence: TGTGCCAGCAGCCTGGAAGAGACCCAGTACTTC. It specifies CASSLEETQYF. The chain joins TRBV11-2 to TRBJ2-5; D is unresolved. The CDR3 sequence is 11 residues long. V was clipped by 5 bases and J by 3 bases, with 4 bases between them. From germline, CDR1 is SGHAT and CDR2 FQNNGV.

This clonotype was picked up many times. The DNA for the CDR3 is TGTGCCAGCAGCTTAACGACAATCGGGGGACATATCGGCTATGGCTACACCTTC. The encoded protein is CASSLTTIGGHIGYGYTF. V usage is TRBV11-2 and J usage is TRBJ1-2, with D perhaps matching TRBD1 (6 bases). The CDR3 contains 18 residues. CDR1 and CDR2 (germline): SGHAT, FQNNGV. Trimming removed 2 bases from V and 4 bases from J, with 23 bases in between.